The rows below give T cell receptor beta chains drawn from one sample of a study of T cell responses to AZD1222 COVID-19 vaccine. Repertoires were generated with immunoSEQ multiplex PCR, while TCRdb's copy carries only in-frame clones and drops some. The profile shows around 80,000 clones, 80% to 90% of them singletons. The material was peripheral blood, obtained 28 days after the second AZD1222 dose. The receptors derive from an adult who received the AZD1222 COVID-19 vaccine. CDR3s include the opening cysteine and the closing phenylalanine or tryptophan. The order of the fields is clone size, V gene, D gene, J gene, CDR3 protein, CDR3 DNA. D genes are given only for firm matches. Part of the rows lack a size; the others show once, few, many or a class for expanded clones.

clone size: .; V gene: TRBV15; D gene: .; J gene: TRBJ2-3; CDR3 protein: CATSGRTDTQYF; CDR3 DNA: TGTGCCACCAGCGGACGCACAGATACGCAGTATTTT
clone size: .; V gene: TRBV5-5; D gene: .; J gene: TRBJ1-6; CDR3 protein: CASSPGWNSPLHF; CDR3 DNA: TGTGCCAGCAGCCCGGGTTGGAATTCACCCCTCCACTTT
clone size: .; V gene: TRBV27; D gene: TRBD2; J gene: TRBJ2-1; CDR3 protein: CASSSTRASGGNEQFF; CDR3 DNA: TGTGCCAGCAGTTCTACACGGGCTAGCGGGGGAAATGAGCAGTTCTTC
clone size: .; V gene: TRBV10-3; D gene: .; J gene: TRBJ1-1; CDR3 protein: CAISDPGKVEAFF; CDR3 DNA: TGTGCCATCAGTGACCCAGGGAAGGTTGAAGCTTTCTTT
clone size: .; V gene: TRBV2; D gene: .; J gene: TRBJ2-5; CDR3 protein: CASSRTEETQYF; CDR3 DNA: TGTGCCAGCTCACGGACAGAAGAGACCCAGTACTTC
clone size: .; V gene: TRBV6-5; D gene: TRBD1; J gene: TRBJ1-2; CDR3 protein: CASIRTGHYGYTF; CDR3 DNA: TGTGCCAGCATTAGGACAGGGCATTATGGCTACACCTTC
clone size: once; V gene: TRBV11-1; D gene: TRBD1; J gene: TRBJ2-2; CDR3 protein: CASSLRTGIFPGELFF; CDR3 DNA: TGTGCCAGCAGCTTAAGGACAGGGATTTTCCCCGGGGAGCTGTTTTTT
clone size: .; V gene: TRBV5-8; D gene: .; J gene: TRBJ1-4; CDR3 protein: CASSLVGRANEKLFF; CDR3 DNA: TGTGCCAGCAGCTTGGTCGGCAGGGCTAATGAAAAACTGTTTTTT
clone size: .; V gene: TRBV10-2; D gene: .; J gene: TRBJ1-5; CDR3 protein: CASSESGPGQPQHF; CDR3 DNA: TGCGCCAGCAGTGAGTCAGGTCCGGGTCAGCCCCAGCATTTT
clone size: .; V gene: TRBV5-1; D gene: TRBD2; J gene: TRBJ2-5; CDR3 protein: CASSPDSSGYQETQYF; CDR3 DNA: TGCGCCAGCAGCCCGGACTCTAGCGGGTACCAAGAGACCCAGTACTTC
clone size: .; V gene: TRBV28; D gene: .; J gene: TRBJ1-6; CDR3 protein: CAIQGSVNNSPLHF; CDR3 DNA: TGTGCCATCCAGGGATCCGTAAATAATTCACCCCTCCACTTT
clone size: .; V gene: TRBV7-9; D gene: .; J gene: TRBJ1-1; CDR3 protein: CASSLENTEAFF; CDR3 DNA: TGTGCCAGCAGCTTAGAGAACACTGAAGCTTTCTTT
clone size: .; V gene: TRBV9; D gene: TRBD1; J gene: TRBJ2-3; CDR3 protein: CASSASTGGTDTQYF; CDR3 DNA: TGTGCCAGCAGCGCTTCGACAGGGGGTACAGATACGCAGTATTTT
clone size: .; V gene: TRBV20-1; D gene: .; J gene: TRBJ1-5; CDR3 protein: CSASPTQGRQPQHF; CDR3 DNA: TGCAGTGCTAGTCCTACTCAAGGCCGTCAGCCCCAGCATTTT
clone size: .; V gene: TRBV14; D gene: .; J gene: TRBJ2-5; CDR3 protein: CASSQDHDMGARETQYF; CDR3 DNA: TGTGCCAGCAGCCAAGATCATGACATGGGGGCTAGAGAGACCCAGTACTTC
clone size: .; V gene: TRBV27; D gene: .; J gene: TRBJ1-5; CDR3 protein: CACGPGDQPQHF; CDR3 DNA: TGTGCCTGCGGACCGGGGGATCAGCCCCAGCATTTT
clone size: few; V gene: TRBV6-1; D gene: .; J gene: TRBJ2-3; CDR3 protein: CASSEAGGLSTDTQYF; CDR3 DNA: TGTGCCAGCAGTGAAGCAGGGGGTTTAAGCACAGATACGCAGTATTTT
clone size: .; V gene: TRBV2; D gene: .; J gene: TRBJ2-1; CDR3 protein: CASSKTRKGASNEQFF; CDR3 DNA: TGTGCCAGCAGTAAGACTAGAAAGGGAGCTTCCAATGAGCAGTTCTTC
clone size: .; V gene: TRBV20-1; D gene: .; J gene: TRBJ2-3; CDR3 protein: CSASRGVKRDTQYF; CDR3 DNA: TGCAGTGCTAGTCGGGGCGTCAAAAGAGATACGCAGTATTTT
clone size: .; V gene: TRBV11-2; D gene: TRBD2; J gene: TRBJ2-5; CDR3 protein: CASSLGGGGAWETQYF; CDR3 DNA: TGTGCCAGCAGCTTAGGAGGCGGGGGGGCCTGGGAGACCCAGTACTTC
clone size: .; V gene: TRBV3-1/TRBV3-2; D gene: .; J gene: TRBJ1-2; CDR3 protein: CASSRDTNYGYTF; CDR3 DNA: TGTGCCAGCAGCCGGGACACCAACTATGGCTACACCTTC
clone size: few; V gene: TRBV6-1; D gene: .; J gene: TRBJ1-6; CDR3 protein: CASSEAWGRGALHF; CDR3 DNA: TGTGCCAGCAGTGAAGCGTGGGGCAGGGGAGCCCTCCACTTT
clone size: .; V gene: TRBV7-6; D gene: TRBD1; J gene: TRBJ2-6; CDR3 protein: CASSSAGRQGAGANVLTF; CDR3 DNA: TGTGCCAGCAGCTCCGCAGGGAGACAGGGGGCTGGGGCCAACGTCCTGACTTTC
clone size: once; V gene: TRBV15; D gene: TRBD2; J gene: TRBJ2-1; CDR3 protein: CATSRGTSGRYNEQFF; CDR3 DNA: TGTGCCACCAGCAGAGGGACTAGCGGGCGATACAATGAGCAGTTCTTC
clone size: .; V gene: TRBV7-8; D gene: .; J gene: TRBJ2-7; CDR3 protein: CASSLQNPPGQYF; CDR3 DNA: TGTGCCAGCAGCTTACAGAACCCCCCGGGGCAGTACTTC
clone size: .; V gene: TRBV19; D gene: TRBD1; J gene: TRBJ1-4; CDR3 protein: CASSARQGANEKLFF; CDR3 DNA: TGTGCCAGTAGTGCTCGACAGGGGGCGAATGAAAAACTGTTTTTT
clone size: .; V gene: TRBV4-1; D gene: .; J gene: TRBJ1-4; CDR3 protein: CASSQPRAYEKLFF; CDR3 DNA: TGCGCCAGCAGCCAGCCCAGGGCGTATGAAAAACTGTTTTTT
clone size: .; V gene: TRBV19; D gene: TRBD1; J gene: TRBJ1-2; CDR3 protein: CASSIGTGESGYTF; CDR3 DNA: TGTGCCAGTAGTATCGGGACAGGGGAGTCCGGCTACACCTTC
clone size: .; V gene: TRBV7-7; D gene: .; J gene: TRBJ2-5; CDR3 protein: CASSLGGPETQYF; CDR3 DNA: TGTGCTAGCAGCTTAGGAGGTCCGGAGACCCAGTACTTC
clone size: .; V gene: TRBV6-5; D gene: TRBD2; J gene: TRBJ2-5; CDR3 protein: CASTVSGGETQYF; CDR3 DNA: TGTGCCAGCACCGTCAGCGGGGGAGAGACCCAGTACTTC
clone size: .; V gene: TRBV6-5; D gene: .; J gene: TRBJ1-5; CDR3 protein: CASSYGRGQPQHF; CDR3 DNA: TGTGCCAGCAGTTACGGGCGAGGTCAGCCCCAGCATTTT
clone size: .; V gene: TRBV10-3; D gene: .; J gene: TRBJ1-5; CDR3 protein: CAISEGGIEGNQPQHF; CDR3 DNA: TGTGCCATCAGTGAGGGAGGGATCGAGGGCAATCAGCCCCAGCATTTT
clone size: few; V gene: TRBV10-1; D gene: .; J gene: TRBJ1-2; CDR3 protein: CASSESGSPYGYTF; CDR3 DNA: TGCGCCAGCAGTGAGTCGGGCAGCCCCTATGGCTACACCTTC
clone size: .; V gene: TRBV2; D gene: TRBD1; J gene: TRBJ1-2; CDR3 protein: CASILGTANYGYTF; CDR3 DNA: TGTGCCAGCATCCTCGGGACAGCTAACTATGGCTACACCTTC
clone size: .; V gene: TRBV2; D gene: TRBD2; J gene: TRBJ2-5; CDR3 protein: CASSDGFRGGETQYF; CDR3 DNA: TGTGCCAGCAGTGACGGGTTTCGGGGGGGAGAGACCCAGTACTTC
clone size: .; V gene: TRBV7-9; D gene: .; J gene: TRBJ1-4; CDR3 protein: CASSFGGNNEKLFF; CDR3 DNA: TGTGCCAGCAGCTTTGGGGGAAATAATGAAAAACTGTTTTTT
clone size: .; V gene: TRBV19; D gene: .; J gene: TRBJ1-1; CDR3 protein: CASSISGNTEAFF; CDR3 DNA: TGTGCCAGTAGTATCTCGGGGAACACTGAAGCTTTCTTT
clone size: .; V gene: TRBV19; D gene: .; J gene: TRBJ2-7; CDR3 protein: CASTMTGLSLGEQYF; CDR3 DNA: TGTGCCAGTACCATGACAGGTCTGTCCCTGGGGGAGCAGTACTTC
clone size: once; V gene: TRBV7-8; D gene: .; J gene: TRBJ2-5; CDR3 protein: CASSLVQGLQETQYF; CDR3 DNA: TGTGCCAGCAGCTTAGTCCAGGGGCTCCAAGAGACCCAGTACTTC
clone size: .; V gene: TRBV28; D gene: TRBD2; J gene: TRBJ2-7; CDR3 protein: CASSPPGGIYEQYF; CDR3 DNA: TGTGCCAGCAGCCCCCCCGGGGGGATCTACGAGCAGTACTTC
clone size: .; V gene: TRBV2; D gene: TRBD1; J gene: TRBJ2-1; CDR3 protein: CASRQDRDNEQFF; CDR3 DNA: TGTGCCAGCAGACAAGACAGGGACAATGAGCAGTTCTTC
clone size: few; V gene: TRBV19; D gene: .; J gene: TRBJ2-1; CDR3 protein: CASSIITGGLSYNEQFF; CDR3 DNA: TGTGCCAGTAGTATAATAACCGGGGGACTCTCCTACAATGAGCAGTTCTTC
clone size: .; V gene: TRBV18; D gene: .; J gene: TRBJ1-4; CDR3 protein: CASSSATNEKLFF; CDR3 DNA: TGTGCCAGCTCCTCAGCAACTAATGAAAAACTGTTTTTT
clone size: .; V gene: TRBV18; D gene: .; J gene: TRBJ1-1; CDR3 protein: CASSPVPGSNTEAFF; CDR3 DNA: TGTGCCAGCTCACCAGTACCGGGATCGAACACTGAAGCTTTCTTT
clone size: once; V gene: TRBV28; D gene: .; J gene: TRBJ1-1; CDR3 protein: CASSPGHNTEAFF; CDR3 DNA: TGTGCCAGCAGCCCGGGACACAACACTGAAGCTTTCTTT
clone size: few; V gene: TRBV19; D gene: .; J gene: TRBJ1-5; CDR3 protein: CASSIGAGSAGNQPQHF; CDR3 DNA: TGTGCCAGTAGTATAGGGGCAGGGAGTGCGGGCAATCAGCCCCAGCATTTT